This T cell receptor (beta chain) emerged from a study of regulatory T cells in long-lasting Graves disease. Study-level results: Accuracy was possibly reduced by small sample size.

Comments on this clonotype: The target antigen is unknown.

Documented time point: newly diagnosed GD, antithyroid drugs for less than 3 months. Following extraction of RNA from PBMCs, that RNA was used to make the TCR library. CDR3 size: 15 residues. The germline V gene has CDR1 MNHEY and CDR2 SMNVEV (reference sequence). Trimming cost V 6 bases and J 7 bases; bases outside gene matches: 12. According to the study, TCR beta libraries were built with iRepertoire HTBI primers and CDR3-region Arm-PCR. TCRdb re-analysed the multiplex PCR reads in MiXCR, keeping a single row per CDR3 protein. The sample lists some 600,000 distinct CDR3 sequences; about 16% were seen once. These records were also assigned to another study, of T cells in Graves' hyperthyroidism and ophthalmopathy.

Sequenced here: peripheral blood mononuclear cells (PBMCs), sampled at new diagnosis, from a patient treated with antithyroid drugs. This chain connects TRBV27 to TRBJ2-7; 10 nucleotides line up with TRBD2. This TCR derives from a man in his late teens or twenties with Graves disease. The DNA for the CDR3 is TGTGCCAGCAGCCACGAGCGGGAGGGCCACAATGAGCAGTACTTC. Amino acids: CASSHEREGHNEQYF.